This T cell receptor (beta chain) came from a study of shared clonotypes between healthy human individuals. Across the study: Three plates were used per donor for CD4 naive, three for CD4 memory, two for CD8 naive and one for CD8 memory. Study-level findings and limits: Among the subsets, naive ones generally showed larger estimated richness than memory ones. Relative to their counterparts shared across all four donors, non-shared clonotypes exhibited diminished generation probabilities.

Division of CD4+ cells produced a CD45RA+ naive subset and a CD45RA-negative memory subset. Notes on this clone: Antigen: not known.

TCRdb keeps only in-frame clones here, not all; method: immunoSEQ multiplex PCR. The table shows 300,000 to 400,000 clones, with around 74% occurring only once. Input material: memory CD4+ T cells sorted from blood. As to subset: CD45RA-negative fraction. The receptor's source is a man younger than 45 in good health.

The CDR3 coding sequence is TGTGCCAGCAGCTGGGGGCAGGAAGAGACCCAGTACTTC. Residues: CASSWGQEETQYF. The rearrangement links TRBV11-2 to TRBJ2-5; D is possibly TRBD1 (6 bases). Germline assignment: CDR1 SGHAT and CDR2 FQNNGV. V dropped 4 bases and J dropped 3 bases, with 9 bases sitting between them. The CDR3 contains 13 residues.